Each of the 20 T cell receptor beta chains below was sequenced from the same sample in a study of CD8 T cells in Susac syndrome. With random hexamers, about 0.5 to 1 ug RNA was reverse transcribed. TCRdb itself ran the immunoSEQ multiplex PCR reads through MiXCR, one entry per CDR3 protein. The sample has some 190,000 distinct CDR3 sequences, less than 95% seen once; the top ten hold 0.15%. Sample: CD4+ T cells from PBMCs. The receptor source for this set is a human donor with Susac syndrome.

The rearrangement uses TRBV5-4 and TRBJ1-1; 7 bases fit TRBD1. Per the germline V gene, CDR1 is SGHNT and CDR2 is YYREEE (reference sequence). The CDR3 length is 14 residues. Trimming cost V 6 bases and J 0 bases; bases outside gene matches: 5. The CDR3 is CASNPGQLNTEAFF. The CDR3 region has the DNA TGTGCCAGCAACCCGGGACAGTTGAACACTGAAGCTTTCTTT.

This sequence joins TRBV5-1 and TRBJ1-2; D possibly corresponds to TRBD1 (5 bases). Trimming pared 4 bases from V and 7 bases from J, leaving 17 bases between. The germline CDR1 and CDR2 sequences are SGHRS and YFSETQ. The CDR3 extends over 14 amino acids. CDR3 coding DNA: TGCGCCAGCAGCCGGGACGGCGGCGAACGTGGCTACACCTTC. Amino acids: CASSRDGGERGYTF.

The J gene is TRBJ1-5, the V gene TRBV30, with 9 bases lining up with TRBD1. With 7 bases clipped from V and 6 bases from J, the junction kept 13 bases outside the gene matches. CDR1 and CDR2 (germline): GTSNPN, SVGIG (reference sequence). The CDR3 has 15 residues. CDR3 DNA: TGTGCCTTCGCCTCTGTGACAGGGGGTAGTCAGCCCCAGCATTTT. It yields the protein CAFASVTGGSQPQHF.

The J gene is TRBJ1-1, the V gene TRBV30, with D hard to call. The germline CDR1 and CDR2 sequences are GTSNPN and SVGIG (reference sequence). The V and J ends lost 1 base and 1 base respectively, with 4 bases between them. This CDR3 spans 12 amino acids. The CDR3 DNA reads as TGTGCCTGGAGTGGTACGAACACTGAAGCTTTCTTT. Its protein is CAWSGTNTEAFF.

The chain combines TRBV28 with TRBJ2-5; no firm D call. Germline CDR1 is MDHEN and CDR2 is SYDVKM. The CDR3 covers 12 residues. V was cut by 7 bases and J by 5 bases, with 11 bases left in between. Here the CDR3 DNA reads TGTGCCAGCACTGGGATCTGGGAGACCCAGTACTTC. This gives the protein CASTGIWETQYF.

This chain joins TRBV11-2 and TRBJ2-1; no reliable D call. Trimming pared 1 base from V and 9 bases from J, leaving 16 bases between. Per germline, CDR1 SGHAT and CDR2 FQNNGV. The CDR3 spans 15 residues. The CDR3 loop is CASSLGSGVPGEQFF. Written as DNA, the CDR3 is TGTGCCAGCAGCTTAGGCTCTGGAGTACCGGGTGAGCAGTTCTTC.

The chain joins TRBV4-3 to TRBJ1-5, with no clear D. Trimming took 4 bases from V and 1 from J, leaving 11 bases between them. Germline CDR1 is LGHNA and CDR2 is YSLEER. The CDR3 has 15 amino acids. The CDR3 region has the DNA TGCGCCAGCAGCCGGGATGGTGTGAGCAATCAGCCCCAGCATTTT. This codes for CASSRDGVSNQPQHF.

The CDR3 DNA reads as TGTGCCAGCCTAGGGACGGCTAACACTGAAGCTTTCTTT. Its translation is CASLGTANTEAFF. J is TRBJ1-1 and V is TRBV18, with a weak D call TRBD1 (5 bases). Germline CDR1 KGHSH, CDR2 LQKENI. V was cut by 8 bases and J by 2 bases, with 12 bases left in between. The CDR3 loop spans 13 amino acids.

For the CDR3, the DNA is TGTGCCAGCAGGCCTGACAGGGGAACTAACTATGGCTACACCTTC. Its translation: CASRPDRGTNYGYTF. V usage is TRBV6-5 and J usage is TRBJ1-2, with 8 nucleotides matching TRBD1. Germline V gene lookup returns CDR1 MNHEY and CDR2 SVGAGI. The trim removed 6 bases at V and 0 bases at J, leaving 6 bases unmatched. The CDR3 consists of 15 residues.

V and J are TRBV5-6 and TRBJ1-5; 7 bases fit TRBD1. V was clipped by 0 bases and J by 2 bases; unmatched bases: 5. CDR1 is SGHDT and CDR2 is YYEEEE in the germline V gene. The CDR3 is 16 residues long. The chain's CDR3 is CASSLGPGGGNQPQHF. The DNA of the CDR3 is TGTGCCAGCAGCTTGGGACCAGGGGGGGGCAATCAGCCCCAGCATTTT.

This chain links TRBV12-3 or TRBV12-4 with TRBJ1-6, with no clear D. V was clipped by 6 bases and J by 11 bases, with 11 bases between them. This CDR3 is 12 amino acids long. The CDR3: CASSFSTPPLHF. The CDR3, as DNA: TGTGCCAGCAGCTTCAGCACCCCACCCCTCCACTTT.

The genes are TRBV20-1 and TRBJ1-5; D uncertain. The CDR3 consists of 15 residues. Germline assignment: CDR1 DFQATT and CDR2 SNEGSKA (reference sequence). V lost 1 base and J lost 0, with 10 bases in between. The CDR3 spells CSARAKDYSNQPQHF. The DNA of the CDR3 is TGCAGTGCTAGAGCCAAGGATTATAGCAATCAGCCCCAGCATTTT.

This clonotype appeared a single time. V and J are TRBV15 and TRBJ1-1; D not resolved. Germline V lookup: CDR1 LNHNV, CDR2 YYDKDF (reference sequence). V gave up 2 bases and J gave up 1 base, with 11 bases separating them. This CDR3 comprises 15 residues. CDR3 loop: CATSRPSPGNTEAFF. Written as DNA, the CDR3 is TGTGCCACCAGCAGACCATCCCCGGGGAACACTGAAGCTTTCTTT. The whole variable domain, filled in from reference TRBV15 and TRBJ1-1, reads DAMVIQNPRYQVTQFGKPVTLSCSQTLNHNVMYWYQQKSSQAPKLLFHYYDKDFNNEADTPDNFQSRRPNTSFCFLDIRSPGLGDTAMYLCATSRPSPGNTEAFFGQGTRLTVV.

V usage is TRBV28 and J usage is TRBJ2-7; no clear D gene. This CDR3 has 11 amino acids. In germline, CDR1 is MDHEN, CDR2 SYDVKM. The V end lost 4 bases, the J end lost 5 bases, and 6 bases lay between the germline ends. The CDR3 nucleotides read TGTGCCAGCAGTTCAGGCCACGAGCAGTACTTC. Translation gives CASSSGHEQYF.

This chain connects TRBV24-1 to TRBJ2-4; D possibly uses TRBD1 or TRBD2 (5 bases each). Germline V gene data show CDR1 as KGHDR and CDR2 as SFDVKD. The CDR3 has 12 residues. The V and J ends lost 5 bases and 9 bases respectively, with 10 bases between them. Here the CDR3 DNA reads TGTGCCACCAGTGGCCAGGGAGTCATTCAGTACTTC. Amino acid sequence: CATSGQGVIQYF.

This clonotype was seen once. The chain uses TRBV30 and TRBJ2-1, with 10 bases lining up with TRBD1. CDR1 GTSNPN and CDR2 SVGIG come from the germline V gene (reference sequence). The CDR3 is 15 amino acids. The CDR3 region has the DNA TGTGCTTCGAATTCCCGGGACAGGGGAGTTGATGAGCAGTTCTTC. Amino acid sequence: CASNSRDRGVDEQFF.

The chain is built from TRBV5-6 and TRBJ1-1, with D possibly being TRBD1 (5 bases). This CDR3 spans 16 amino acids. Germline CDR1 is SGHDT and CDR2 is YYEEEE. Trimming took off 2 bases at V and 0 bases at J, with 14 bases between the two ends. The CDR3 loop is CASSLLQAHMNTEAFF. CDR3 DNA sequence: TGTGCCAGCAGCTTATTACAGGCGCATATGAACACTGAAGCTTTCTTT.

This chain connects TRBV5-1 to TRBJ2-3, with 10 positions matching TRBD1. The CDR3 is made up of 15 amino acids. The V and J ends lost 3 bases and 2 bases, in that order; junction bases with no gene match: 3. The germline gives CDR1 SGHRS, CDR2 YFSETQ. The CDR3 DNA is TGCGCCAGCAGCTCGGACAGGGGGTTCACAGATACGCAGTATTTT. This encodes CASSSDRGFTDTQYF.

The chain joins TRBV18 to TRBJ2-5; the match to TRBD1 covers 9 bases. The CDR3 consists of 16 residues. Per germline, CDR1 KGHSH and CDR2 LQKENI. Unmatched junction bases numbered 5, after V lost 2 bases and J lost 1 base. CDR3 nucleotide sequence: TGTGCCAGCTCACCAGGGGGACAGGGATTCCAAGAGACCCAGTACTTC. Protein product: CASSPGGQGFQETQYF.

This chain uses TRBV30 with TRBJ2-1, with unresolved D. The CDR3 has 13 amino acids. CDR1 and CDR2 from the germline V gene are GTSNPN and SVGIG (reference sequence). Trimming cost V 2 bases and J 7 bases, with 12 bases left between them. The CDR3 DNA sequence: TGTGCCTGGAGTCAGCAATTGGGAAATGAGCAGTTCTTC. This codes for CAWSQQLGNEQFF.